A selection of T cell receptor beta chains follows, all from one sample in a study of human T cells and chemical hapten exposure. Via MiXCR, TCRdb re-called the RACE reads, giving one row per CDR3 protein. Found here are more than 70,000 distinct CDR3 sequences, about 9.9% of them singletons; the top ten hold roughly 1.4%. The sample here was whole blood, taken in connection with sensitization to the hapten diphenylcyclopropenone (DPC). The receptors here all came from a young man with alopecia areata. Some clones in this sample may be carry-over from other donors' samples. CDR3s include the opening cysteine and the closing phenylalanine or tryptophan. A D gene is named only where the DNA matches it firmly.

>TRBJ1-2|TRBV5-1|.
CASSRDGSPSNYGYTF
>TRBJ2-2|TRBV18|TRBD1
CASSPLTGGGSTGELFF
>TRBJ2-7|TRBV7-3|TRBD1
CASSLRQGYEQYF
>TRBJ2-2|TRBV19|.
CASSITGYTGELFF
>TRBJ2-1|TRBV7-6|TRBD1
CASSFDRGGYNEQFF
>TRBJ2-1|TRBV7-9|.
CASSSHPKLNNEQFF
>TRBJ2-2|TRBV20-1|.
CSARSWTPPNTGELFF
>TRBJ2-1|TRBV5-4|TRBD1
CASSTGQGDEQFF
>TRBJ2-2|TRBV7-3|.
CASSLLNTGELFF
>TRBJ2-3|TRBV2|TRBD2
CASSERTSGTDTQYF
>TRBJ2-1|TRBV6-2/TRBV6-3|.
CASSGSRGTWSDEQFF
>TRBJ2-5|TRBV11-2|.
CASNRGQETQYF
>TRBJ2-2|TRBV7-2|TRBD1
CASRNTGANTGELFF
>TRBJ2-1|TRBV4-3|TRBD2
CASSLSLAGGLYNEQFF
>TRBJ2-5|TRBV11-2|.
CASSLWGFGETQYF
>TRBJ1-5|TRBV4-3|TRBD1
CASSQGTGGGQPQHF
>TRBJ2-5|TRBV4-1|.
CASSLGLGPWEETQYF
>TRBJ1-2|TRBV29-1|TRBD1
CSVEAVMETGRGYTF
>TRBJ2-5|TRBV7-2|.
CASSLGGSQETQYF
>TRBJ2-1|TRBV12-3/TRBV12-4|TRBD2
CASSFSIAGYNEQFF
>TRBJ1-4|TRBV7-9|.
CASSLVTGTPEEANEKLFF
>TRBJ2-3|TRBV9|TRBD2
CASSTRTGGSTDTQYF
>TRBJ2-3|TRBV7-2|.
CASSLHQGRTDTQYF
>TRBJ2-1|TRBV9|.
CASGTGSRTYNEQFF
>TRBJ2-1|TRBV7-9|.
CASSWAHGVHEQFF
>TRBJ2-5|TRBV28|.
CASQGGHQETQYF
>TRBJ2-7|TRBV4-2|TRBD2
CASSQLAAGANEQYF
>TRBJ2-5|TRBV29-1|TRBD2
CSVDGGMQETQYF
>TRBJ2-1|TRBV6-5|.
CTSSWSPRRGDEQFF
>TRBJ2-7|TRBV7-3|.
CASSLAEKNEQYF
>TRBJ2-7|TRBV9|TRBD1
CASSVGGQDYEQYF
>TRBJ1-3|TRBV9|.
CASSVDPGSGNTIYF
>TRBJ2-1|TRBV11-1|.
CASSFEDEQFF
>TRBJ1-6|TRBV27|.
CASSLTATNSPLHF
>TRBJ2-5|TRBV7-2|.
CASSLAWFRPQETQYF
>TRBJ1-5|TRBV7-6|.
CASSLFSNQPQHF
>TRBJ1-4|TRBV7-6|TRBD1
CASSYEDRLATNEKLFF
>TRBJ2-3|TRBV18|TRBD1
CASSPLRDSGADTQYF
>TRBJ1-4|TRBV7-6|TRBD1
CASSLDQRGQGLVNEKLFF
>TRBJ2-1|TRBV6-2/TRBV6-3|TRBD2
CASSLGLAARVSYNEQFF
>TRBJ1-4|TRBV28|.
CASSLNGGRGEKLFF
>TRBJ2-2|TRBV7-6|.
CASSFYPRGTTGELFF
>TRBJ1-1|TRBV4-3|.
CASSHLYRESSEAFF
>TRBJ2-7|TRBV4-2|.
CASSQGRQSYEQYF
>TRBJ2-7|TRBV20-1|TRBD1
CSAPRDRGFHEQYF
>TRBJ2-1|TRBV19|TRBD2
CASRAGSSYNEQFF
>TRBJ2-1|TRBV28|TRBD1
CASSPWDRVTEQFF
>TRBJ2-2|TRBV9|.
CASSVSKGGGPGELFF
>TRBJ2-1|TRBV4-2|TRBD2
CASSQQGGSGGSYNEQFF
>TRBJ2-1|TRBV7-6|.
CVSSLTVEVRGTGEFF
>TRBJ2-3|TRBV25-1|.
CASSERVGLRTDTQYF
>TRBJ1-1|TRBV28|TRBD1
CASSTGQRNTEAFF
>TRBJ2-2|TRBV29-1|.
CSVDDTGELFF
>TRBJ2-5|TRBV20-1|.
CSADRPGEAQYF